This TCR beta chain originates from a study of T cells in Graves' hyperthyroidism and ophthalmopathy. TCR beta CDR3 regions were amplified from RNA transcripts. TCR CDR3 regions were first amplified by RT-PCR with HTBI primers. TCRdb itself ran the multiplex PCR reads through MiXCR, one entry per CDR3 protein. Of roughly 570,000 distinct CDR3 sequences detected, 46% appear once; the ten largest clones hold around 17%. To note about this clonotype: Antigen unknown.

V lost 0 bases to trimming and J lost 3 bases; unmatched junction nucleotides: 4. The CDR3 is made up of 15 amino acids. In germline, CDR1 is MNHEY, CDR2 SVGAGI. Study conclusions and caveats: With a median lead of 6.5 months before onset, the model predicted ophthalmopathy. Also found in blood were most expanded thyroid clonotypes above 0.001.

Patients were excluded because of uncontrolled infection, other autoimmune disease, pregnancy or lactation. Every diagnosis used clinical symptoms, serum thyroxine and TRAb, thyroid ultrasound and orbital computed tomography. Sequenced: peripheral blood or thyroid tissue (not recorded which). The chain couples TRBV6-5 to TRBJ2-7; 8 nucleotides agree with TRBD1. The sequence derives from an adult woman with Graves' disease, either hyperthyroidism or ophthalmopathy (not recorded which). The CDR3 nucleotides read TGTGCCAGCAGTTACTCCGGACAGGGCTTCTACGAGCAGTACTTC. This codes for CASSYSGQGFYEQYF.